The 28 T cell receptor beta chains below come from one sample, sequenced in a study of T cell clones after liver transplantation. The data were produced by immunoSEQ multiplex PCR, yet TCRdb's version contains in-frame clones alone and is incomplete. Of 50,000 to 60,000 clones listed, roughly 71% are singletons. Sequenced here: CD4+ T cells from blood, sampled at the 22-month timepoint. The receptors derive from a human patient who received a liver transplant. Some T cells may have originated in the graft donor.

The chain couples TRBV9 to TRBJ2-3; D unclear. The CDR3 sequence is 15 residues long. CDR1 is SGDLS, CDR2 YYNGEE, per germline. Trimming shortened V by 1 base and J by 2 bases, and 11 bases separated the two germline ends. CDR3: CASSVQATNTDTQYF. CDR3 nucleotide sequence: TGTGCCAGCAGCGTACAGGCTACTAACACAGATACGCAGTATTTT.

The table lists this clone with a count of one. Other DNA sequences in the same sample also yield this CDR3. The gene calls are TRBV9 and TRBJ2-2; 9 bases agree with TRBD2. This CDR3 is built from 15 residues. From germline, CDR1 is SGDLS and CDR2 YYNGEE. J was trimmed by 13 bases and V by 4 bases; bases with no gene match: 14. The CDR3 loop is CASSLGTSGPGGLFF. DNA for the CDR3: TGTGCCAGCAGCCTAGGAACTAGCGGGCCGGGTGGGCTGTTTTTT.

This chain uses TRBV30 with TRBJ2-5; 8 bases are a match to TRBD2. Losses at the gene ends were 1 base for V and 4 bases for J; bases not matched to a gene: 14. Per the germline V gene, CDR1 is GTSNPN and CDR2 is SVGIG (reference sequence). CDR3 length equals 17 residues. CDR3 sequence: CAWSAYPPGLEIETQYF. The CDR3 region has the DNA TGTGCCTGGAGTGCCTATCCCCCGGGACTAGAAATAGAGACCCAGTACTTC.

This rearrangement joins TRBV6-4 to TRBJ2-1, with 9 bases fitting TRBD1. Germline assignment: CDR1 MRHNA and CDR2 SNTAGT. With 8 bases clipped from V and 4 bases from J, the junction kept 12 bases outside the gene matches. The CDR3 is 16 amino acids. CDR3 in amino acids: CASPGEGTGKYNEQFF. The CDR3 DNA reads TGTGCCAGCCCAGGTGAAGGGACAGGGAAATACAATGAGCAGTTCTTC.

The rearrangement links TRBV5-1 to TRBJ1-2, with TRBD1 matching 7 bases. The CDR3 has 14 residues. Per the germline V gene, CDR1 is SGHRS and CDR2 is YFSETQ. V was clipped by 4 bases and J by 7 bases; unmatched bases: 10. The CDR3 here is CASSPGDRELGYTF. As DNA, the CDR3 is TGCGCCAGCAGCCCCGGTGACAGGGAGCTTGGCTACACCTTC.

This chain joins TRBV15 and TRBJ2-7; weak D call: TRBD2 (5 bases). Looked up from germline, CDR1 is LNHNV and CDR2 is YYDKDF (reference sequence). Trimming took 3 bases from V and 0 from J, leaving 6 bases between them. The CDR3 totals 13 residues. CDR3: CATSRDFSYEQYF. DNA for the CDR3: TGTGCCACCAGCAGGGACTTCTCCTACGAGCAGTACTTC.

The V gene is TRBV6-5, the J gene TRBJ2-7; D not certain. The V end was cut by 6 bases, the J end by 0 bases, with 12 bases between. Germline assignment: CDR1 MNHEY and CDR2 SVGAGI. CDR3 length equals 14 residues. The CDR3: CASSRASASYEQYF. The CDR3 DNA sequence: TGTGCCAGCAGCCGGGCCTCCGCCTCCTACGAGCAGTACTTC.

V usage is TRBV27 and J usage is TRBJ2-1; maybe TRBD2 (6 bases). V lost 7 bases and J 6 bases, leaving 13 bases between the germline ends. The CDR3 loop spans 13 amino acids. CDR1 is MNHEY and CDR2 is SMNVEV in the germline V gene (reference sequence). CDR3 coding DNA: TGTGCCAGCACCCGGGGGAGCGCCAATGAGCAGTTCTTC. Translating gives CASTRGSANEQFF.

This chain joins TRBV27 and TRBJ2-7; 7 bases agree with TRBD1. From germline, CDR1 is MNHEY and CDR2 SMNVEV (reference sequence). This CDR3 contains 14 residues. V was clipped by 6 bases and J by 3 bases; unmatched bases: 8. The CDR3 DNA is TGTGCCAGCAGCGGACAGGCTTTCCGCTACGAGCAGTACTTC. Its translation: CASSGQAFRYEQYF.

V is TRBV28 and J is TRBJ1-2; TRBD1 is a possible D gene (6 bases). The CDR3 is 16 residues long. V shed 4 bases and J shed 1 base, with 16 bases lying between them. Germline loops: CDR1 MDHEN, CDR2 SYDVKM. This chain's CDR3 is CASSSTGFGDNYGYTF. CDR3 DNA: TGTGCCAGCAGTTCCACAGGGTTCGGGGATAACTATGGCTACACCTTC.

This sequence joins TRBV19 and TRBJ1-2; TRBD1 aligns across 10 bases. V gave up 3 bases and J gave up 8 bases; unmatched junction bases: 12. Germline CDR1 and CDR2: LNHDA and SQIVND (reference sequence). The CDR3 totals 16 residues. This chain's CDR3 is CASSILKRDRGGGYTF. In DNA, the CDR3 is TGTGCCAGTAGTATTCTGAAACGGGACAGGGGTGGCGGCTACACCTTC.

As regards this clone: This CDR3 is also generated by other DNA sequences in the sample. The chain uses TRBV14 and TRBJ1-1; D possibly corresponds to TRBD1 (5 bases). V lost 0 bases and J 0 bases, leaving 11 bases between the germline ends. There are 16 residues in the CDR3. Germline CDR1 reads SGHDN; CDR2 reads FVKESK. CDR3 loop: CASSQDLGHLNTEAFF. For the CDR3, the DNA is TGTGCCAGCAGCCAAGATCTCGGACACCTGAACACTGAAGCTTTCTTT. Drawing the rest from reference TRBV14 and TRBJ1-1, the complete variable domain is EAGVTQFPSHSVIEKGQTVTLRCDPISGHDNLYWYRRVMGKEIKFLLHFVKESKQDESGMPNNRFLAERTGGTYSTLKVQPAELEDSGVYFCASSQDLGHLNTEAFFGQGTRLTVV.

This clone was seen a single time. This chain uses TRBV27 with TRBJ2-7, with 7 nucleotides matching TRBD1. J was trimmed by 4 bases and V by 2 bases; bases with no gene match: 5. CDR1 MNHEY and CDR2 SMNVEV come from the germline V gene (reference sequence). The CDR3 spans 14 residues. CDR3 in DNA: TGTGCCAGCAGTTTAAAACAGGGGTTTTACGAGCAGTACTTC. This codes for CASSLKQGFYEQYF.

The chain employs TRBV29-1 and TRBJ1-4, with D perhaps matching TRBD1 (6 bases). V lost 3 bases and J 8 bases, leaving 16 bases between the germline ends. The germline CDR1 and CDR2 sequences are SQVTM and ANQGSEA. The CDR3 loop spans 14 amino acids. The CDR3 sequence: CSVEGSGATEKLFF. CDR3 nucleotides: TGCAGCGTTGAGGGTTCAGGGGCCACGGAAAAACTGTTTTTT.

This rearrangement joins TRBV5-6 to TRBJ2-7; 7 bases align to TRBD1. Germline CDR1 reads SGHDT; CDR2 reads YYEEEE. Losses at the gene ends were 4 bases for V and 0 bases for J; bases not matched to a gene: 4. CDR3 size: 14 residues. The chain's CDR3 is CASSGGQFSYEQYF. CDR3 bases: TGTGCCAGCAGCGGGGGACAGTTCTCCTACGAGCAGTACTTC.

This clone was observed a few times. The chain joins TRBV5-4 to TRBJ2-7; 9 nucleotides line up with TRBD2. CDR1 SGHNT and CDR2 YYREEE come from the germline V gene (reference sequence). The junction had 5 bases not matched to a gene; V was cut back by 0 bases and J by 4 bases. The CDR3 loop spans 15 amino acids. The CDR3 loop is CASSLGGGASYEQYF. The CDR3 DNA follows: TGTGCCAGCAGCTTGGGCGGGGGGGCGAGTTACGAGCAGTACTTC.

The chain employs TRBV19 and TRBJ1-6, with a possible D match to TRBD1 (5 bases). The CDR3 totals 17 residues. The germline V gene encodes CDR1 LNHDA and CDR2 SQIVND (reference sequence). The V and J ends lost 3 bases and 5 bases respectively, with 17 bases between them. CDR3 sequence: CASSMARLDTHNSPLHF. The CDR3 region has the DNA TGTGCCAGTAGTATGGCCAGGTTGGACACCCATAATTCACCCCTCCACTTT.

The CDR3, as DNA: TGTGCCAGCAGCCTGAACCTCGACAGCCAAGAGACCCAGTACTTC. Its protein product is CASSLNLDSQETQYF. The J gene is TRBJ2-5, the V gene TRBV5-5; D perhaps matches TRBD1 (5 bases). V lost 4 bases to trimming and J lost 1 base, with 14 bases between them. This CDR3 spans 15 amino acids. Germline CDR1 reads SGHKS; CDR2 reads YYEKEE (reference sequence). The variable domain in full, completed from reference TRBV5-5 and TRBJ2-5, reads DAGVTQSPTHLIKTRGQQVTLRCSPISGHKSVSWYQQVLGQGPQFIFQYYEKEERGRGNFPDRFSARQFPNYSSELNVNALLLGDSALYLCASSLNLDSQETQYFGPGTRLLVL.

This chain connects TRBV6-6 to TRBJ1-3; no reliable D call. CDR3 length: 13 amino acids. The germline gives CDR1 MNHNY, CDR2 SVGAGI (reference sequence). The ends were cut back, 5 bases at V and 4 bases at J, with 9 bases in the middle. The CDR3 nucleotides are TGTGCCAGCAGTGAGAACGTGGGAAACACCATATATTTT. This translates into CASSENVGNTIYF.

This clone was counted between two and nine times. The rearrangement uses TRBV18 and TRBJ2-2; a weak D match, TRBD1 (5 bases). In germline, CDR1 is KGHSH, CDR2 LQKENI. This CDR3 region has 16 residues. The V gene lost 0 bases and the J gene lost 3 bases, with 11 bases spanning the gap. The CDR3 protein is CASSPPSKGYTGELFF. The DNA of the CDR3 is TGTGCCAGCTCACCACCGAGTAAGGGGTACACCGGGGAGCTGTTTTTT. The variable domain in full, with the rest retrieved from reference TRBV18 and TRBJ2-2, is NAGVMQNPRHLVRRRGQEARLRCSPMKGHSHVYWYRQLPEEGLKFMVYLQKENIIDESGMPKERFSAEFPKEGPSILRIQQVVRGDSAAYFCASSPPSKGYTGELFFGEGSRLTVL.

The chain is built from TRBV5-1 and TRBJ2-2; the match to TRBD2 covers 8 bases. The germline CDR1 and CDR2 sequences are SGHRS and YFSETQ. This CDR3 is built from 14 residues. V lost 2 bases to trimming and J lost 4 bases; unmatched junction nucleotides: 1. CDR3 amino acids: CASSLGTSTGELFF. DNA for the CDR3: TGCGCCAGCAGCTTAGGGACTAGCACCGGGGAGCTGTTTTTT.

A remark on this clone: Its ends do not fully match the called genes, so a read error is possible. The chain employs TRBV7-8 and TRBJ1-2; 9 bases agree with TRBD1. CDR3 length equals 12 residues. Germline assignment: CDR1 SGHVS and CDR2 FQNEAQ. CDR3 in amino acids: CASSLDRGPLSF. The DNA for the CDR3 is TGTGCCAGCAGCTTGGACAGGGGCCCACTCTCCTTC.

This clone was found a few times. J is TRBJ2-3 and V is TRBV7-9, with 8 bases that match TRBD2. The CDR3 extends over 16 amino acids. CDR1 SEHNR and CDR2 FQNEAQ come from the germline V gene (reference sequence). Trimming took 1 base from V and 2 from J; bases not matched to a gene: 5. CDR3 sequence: CASSLGAGGFTDTQYF. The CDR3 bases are TGTGCCAGCAGCTTAGGCGCGGGGGGTTTCACAGATACGCAGTATTTT.

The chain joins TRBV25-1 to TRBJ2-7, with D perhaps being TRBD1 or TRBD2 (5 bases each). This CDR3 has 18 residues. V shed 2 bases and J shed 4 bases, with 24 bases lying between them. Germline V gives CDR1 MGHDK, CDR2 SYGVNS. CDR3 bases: TGTGCCAGCAGTGAAAGGAGAGGGGTCCCTTCCCCTCAATACGAGCAGTACTTC. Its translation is CASSERRGVPSPQYEQYF.

The DNA of the CDR3 is TGTGCCAGCAGCTTGGTACTGAGCACAGATACGCAGTATTTT. It encodes CASSLVLSTDTQYF. The chain couples TRBV11-2 to TRBJ2-3; D not resolved. The V and J ends lost 3 bases and 0 bases respectively, with 7 bases between them. The CDR3 is made up of 14 amino acids. The V gene's germline CDR1 is SGHAT and CDR2 FQNNGV. Full variable domain (rest looked up from reference TRBV11-2 and TRBJ2-3): EAGVAQSPRYKIIEKRQSVAFWCNPISGHATLYWYQQILGQGPKLLIQFQNNGVVDDSQLPKDRFSAERLKGVDSTLKIQPAKLEDSAVYLCASSLVLSTDTQYFGPGTRLTVL.

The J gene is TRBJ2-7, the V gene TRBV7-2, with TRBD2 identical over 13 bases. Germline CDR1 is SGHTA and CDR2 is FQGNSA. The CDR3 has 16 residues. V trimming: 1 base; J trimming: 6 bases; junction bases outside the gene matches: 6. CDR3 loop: CASSLGGGLAGLEQYF. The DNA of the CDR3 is TGTGCCAGCAGCTTAGGAGGGGGACTAGCGGGGCTCGAGCAGTACTTC. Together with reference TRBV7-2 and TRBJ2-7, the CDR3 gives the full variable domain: GAGVSQSPSNKVTEKGKDVELRCDPISGHTALYWYRQSLGQGLEFLIYFQGNSAPDKSGLPSDRFSAERTGGSVSTLTIQRTQQEDSAVYLCASSLGGGLAGLEQYFGPGTRLTVT.

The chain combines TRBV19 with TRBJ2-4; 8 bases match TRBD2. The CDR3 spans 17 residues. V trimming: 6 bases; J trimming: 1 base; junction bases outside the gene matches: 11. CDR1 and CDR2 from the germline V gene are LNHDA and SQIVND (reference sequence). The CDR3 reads CASRSPGGNSAKNIQYF. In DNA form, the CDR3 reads TGTGCCAGTAGATCTCCGGGGGGGAATTCGGCCAAAAACATTCAGTACTTC.

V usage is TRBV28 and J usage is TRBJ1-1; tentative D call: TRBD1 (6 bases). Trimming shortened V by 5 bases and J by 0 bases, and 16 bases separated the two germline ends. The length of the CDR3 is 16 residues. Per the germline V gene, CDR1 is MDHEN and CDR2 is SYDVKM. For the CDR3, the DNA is TGTGCCAGCAGTACACCGACAGGCCCCATGAACACTGAAGCTTTCTTT. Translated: CASSTPTGPMNTEAFF.